This paragraph reports one TCR beta chain. Its specificity is not known. If patients had autoimmune disease history or systemic immunosuppression, they were excluded. This sample was taken from a study of OX40 agonist ivuxolimab in advanced cancers. Study-wide results and limits: The study found that CD8+ T cells averaged more expanded clones than CD4+.

Sequencing used immunoSEQ multiplex PCR; TCRdb keeps in-frame clones, though not all of them. The table lists 60,000 to 75,000 clones, 90% to 95% of them singletons. Sequences were derived from CD4+ or CD8+ T cells sorted from blood, sampled in a trial of the OX40 agonist ivuxolimab. The sequence came from an adult with an advanced solid tumor such as melanoma, head and neck, liver or kidney cancer.

CDR3 residues: CASSMVAAANEKLFF. As DNA, the CDR3 is TGTGCCAGTAGTATGGTGGCGGCAGCTAATGAAAAACTGTTTTTT. This sequence joins TRBV19 and TRBJ1-4; no clear D. V lost 3 bases and J 3 bases, leaving 11 bases between the germline ends. The CDR3 extends over 15 amino acids. The germline gives CDR1 LNHDA, CDR2 SQIVND (reference sequence).